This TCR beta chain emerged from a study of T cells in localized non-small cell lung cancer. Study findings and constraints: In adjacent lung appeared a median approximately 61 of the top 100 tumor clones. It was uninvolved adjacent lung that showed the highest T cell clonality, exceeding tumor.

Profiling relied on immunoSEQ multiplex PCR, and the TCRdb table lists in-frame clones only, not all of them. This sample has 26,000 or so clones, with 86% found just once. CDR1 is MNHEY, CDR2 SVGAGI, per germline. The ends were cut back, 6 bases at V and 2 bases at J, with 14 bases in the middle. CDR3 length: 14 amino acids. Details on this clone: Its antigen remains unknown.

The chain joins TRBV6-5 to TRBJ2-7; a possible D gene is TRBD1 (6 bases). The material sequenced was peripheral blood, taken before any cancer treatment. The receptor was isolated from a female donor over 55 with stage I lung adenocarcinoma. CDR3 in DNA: TGTGCCAGCAGCAGGGGCAAATCTACCTACGAGCAGTACTTC. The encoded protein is CASSRGKSTYEQYF.